This T cell receptor (beta chain) comes out of a study of blood T cell repertoires in COVID-19. About the study: Sites across the United States, Italy and Spain contributed samples from acute and convalescent COVID-19. Sample material is recorded as cDNA or gDNA derived from T cells, B-cell-depleted T cells, or PBMCs.

CDR1 and CDR2 (germline): GTSNPN, SVGIG (reference sequence). The CDR3 contains 13 residues. How the authors handled the data: Reference gene primer amplification yielded estimated nucleated cell counts. Data came from immunoSEQ multiplex PCR; TCRdb stores just in-frame clones and leaves some out. V, J and clone size are those of that table, while D and trimming were read from the DNA. The sample records 77,000 or so clones, approximately 85% being singletons. The rearrangement uses TRBV30 and TRBJ1-4; 8 nucleotides agree with TRBD1. The sample taken for sequencing was peripheral blood. This receptor was obtained from a man aged 80 or over with acute or convalescent COVID-19. The CDR3 nucleotides read TGTGCTACTAACAGGGGGGTTAGTGAAAAACTGTTTTTT. This encodes CATNRGVSEKLFF.